Listed below are T cell receptor beta chains from one sample, sequenced in a study of memory CD4+ T cells and cytomegalovirus serostatus. Generated by immunoSEQ multiplex PCR, the TCRdb table keeps only in-frame clones and is missing some. The data contain approximately 52,000 clones, 75% to 85% of them singletons. The specimen sequenced was memory CD4+ T cells from blood. These receptors were obtained from an adult in good health and CMV-seronegative. Both conserved end residues are part of each CDR3. The order of the fields is CDR3 protein, CDR3 DNA, clone size, D gene, V gene, J gene, CDR3 length. The D gene is left open where the match is weak. A clone size is listed for some rows: how often the clone was seen (once, few, many), or a class if it is expanded.

CDR3 protein: CASRRTGTDDYSNQPQHF
CDR3 DNA: TGTGCCAGCAGAAGAACTGGGACTGACGATTATAGCAATCAGCCCCAGCATTTT
clone size: -
D gene: -
V gene: TRBV2
J gene: TRBJ1-5
CDR3 length: 18

CDR3 protein: CASSAYLNYEQYF
CDR3 DNA: TGCGCCAGCAGTGCGTACTTAAACTACGAGCAGTACTTC
clone size: -
D gene: -
V gene: TRBV10-2
J gene: TRBJ2-7
CDR3 length: 13

CDR3 protein: CASSRQGNTEAFF
CDR3 DNA: TGTGCCAGCAGCCGACAGGGTAACACTGAAGCTTTCTTT
clone size: -
D gene: TRBD1
V gene: TRBV2
J gene: TRBJ1-1
CDR3 length: 13

CDR3 protein: CASSRELANEQFF
CDR3 DNA: TGTGCCAGCAGCCGGGAGTTGGCCAATGAGCAGTTCTTC
clone size: -
D gene: -
V gene: TRBV7-2
J gene: TRBJ2-1
CDR3 length: 13

CDR3 protein: CASSLGTGIQETQYF
CDR3 DNA: TGTGCCAGCAGCTTAGGGACAGGGATCCAAGAGACCCAGTACTTC
clone size: -
D gene: TRBD1
V gene: TRBV7-9
J gene: TRBJ2-5
CDR3 length: 15

CDR3 protein: CSVVDHGSRDTEAFF
CDR3 DNA: TGCAGCGTTGTGGATCACGGGTCCCGGGACACTGAAGCTTTCTTT
clone size: -
D gene: -
V gene: TRBV29-1
J gene: TRBJ1-1
CDR3 length: 15

CDR3 protein: CASSVLSYEQFF
CDR3 DNA: TGTGCCAGCAGTGTATTATCGTATGAGCAGTTCTTC
clone size: -
D gene: -
V gene: TRBV6-1
J gene: TRBJ2-1
CDR3 length: 12

CDR3 protein: CASSYSGQSTEAFF
CDR3 DNA: TGTGCCAGCAGTTACTCGGGCCAGAGCACTGAAGCTTTCTTT
clone size: few
D gene: -
V gene: TRBV6-6
J gene: TRBJ1-1
CDR3 length: 14

CDR3 protein: CAWSGTYEQYF
CDR3 DNA: TGTGCCTGGAGCGGGACCTACGAGCAGTACTTC
clone size: -
D gene: -
V gene: TRBV30
J gene: TRBJ2-7
CDR3 length: 11

CDR3 protein: CASSLVNRGGEQYF
CDR3 DNA: TGCGCCAGCAGCTTGGTCAACAGGGGGGGGGAGCAGTACTTC
clone size: -
D gene: -
V gene: TRBV5-1
J gene: TRBJ2-7
CDR3 length: 14

CDR3 protein: CASSWTGGRDTEAFF
CDR3 DNA: TGTGCCAGCAGCTGGACAGGGGGAAGGGACACTGAAGCTTTCTTT
clone size: -
D gene: TRBD1
V gene: TRBV5-6
J gene: TRBJ1-1
CDR3 length: 15

CDR3 protein: CSVDVDGVEQYF
CDR3 DNA: TGCAGCGTGGATGTAGACGGGGTCGAGCAGTACTTC
clone size: -
D gene: -
V gene: TRBV29-1
J gene: TRBJ2-7
CDR3 length: 12

CDR3 protein: CASRTGVSGNTIYF
CDR3 DNA: TGTGCCAGCAGAACAGGAGTCTCTGGAAACACCATATATTTT
clone size: -
D gene: -
V gene: TRBV6-6
J gene: TRBJ1-3
CDR3 length: 14

CDR3 protein: CASSQDAVDTDTQYF
CDR3 DNA: TGCGCCAGCAGCCAAGACGCGGTTGACACAGATACGCAGTATTTT
clone size: -
D gene: -
V gene: TRBV4-1
J gene: TRBJ2-3
CDR3 length: 15

CDR3 protein: CASSLKGGGVFPYEQYF
CDR3 DNA: TGTGCCAGCAGCTTAAAGGGGGGCGGCGTTTTTCCCTACGAGCAGTACTTC
clone size: once
D gene: -
V gene: TRBV7-2
J gene: TRBJ2-7
CDR3 length: 17

CDR3 protein: CASSIGWFRRLGDTEAFF
CDR3 DNA: TGTGCCAGTAGTATAGGTTGGTTCCGCAGGTTGGGCGACACTGAAGCTTTCTTT
clone size: few
D gene: -
V gene: TRBV19
J gene: TRBJ1-1
CDR3 length: 18

CDR3 protein: CASIRDIYGYTF
CDR3 DNA: TGTGCCAGCATCAGGGATATCTATGGCTACACCTTC
clone size: -
D gene: -
V gene: TRBV5-8
J gene: TRBJ1-2
CDR3 length: 12

CDR3 protein: CASSQDGGAGETQYF
CDR3 DNA: TGCGCCAGCAGCCAAGATGGGGGGGCCGGGGAGACCCAGTACTTC
clone size: once
D gene: -
V gene: TRBV4-3
J gene: TRBJ2-5
CDR3 length: 15

CDR3 protein: CASSEHAGARETQYF
CDR3 DNA: TGTGCCAGCAGTGAACATGCGGGGGCCCGGGAGACCCAGTACTTC
clone size: once
D gene: -
V gene: TRBV2
J gene: TRBJ2-5
CDR3 length: 15

CDR3 protein: CASSLAPSGTGELFF
CDR3 DNA: TGCGCCAGCAGCTTGGCACCCTCGGGCACCGGGGAGCTGTTTTTT
clone size: -
D gene: -
V gene: TRBV5-1
J gene: TRBJ2-2
CDR3 length: 15

CDR3 protein: CASSLATGPGVDTQYF
CDR3 DNA: TGTGCCAGCAGCCTCGCGACCGGGCCGGGGGTAGATACGCAGTATTTT
clone size: -
D gene: -
V gene: TRBV7-9
J gene: TRBJ2-3
CDR3 length: 16